This entry describes one T cell receptor (beta chain). The CDR3 runs 20 residues. V dropped 5 bases and J dropped 2 bases, with 34 bases sitting between them. Germline CDR1 GTSNPN, CDR2 SVGIG (reference sequence). The record originates from a study of OX40 agonist ivuxolimab in advanced cancers. The wider study: Patients received ivuxolimab, an agonistic anti-OX40 (CD134) antibody.

Some clones are missing from TCRdb's copy, which holds only in-frame ones; the method was immunoSEQ multiplex PCR. The sample gives about 73,000 clones, approximately 90% of which show up once; over 0.35% is in the top ten. The genes are TRBV30 and TRBJ2-7, with no clear D. This sample comprised CD4+ or CD8+ T cells sorted from blood, obtained in a trial of the OX40 agonist ivuxolimab. This receptor was identified in an adult with an advanced solid tumor such as melanoma, head and neck, liver or kidney cancer. CDR3: CAWASPSVGGATLRPYEQYF. CDR3 nucleotides: TGTGCCTGGGCTTCCCCATCCGTGGGTGGAGCCACCCTACGCCCCTACGAGCAGTACTTC.